The present TCR beta chain was sequenced within a study of blood T cells in healthy people across ages. Overall study results and limits: Naive CD4+ cell counts and diversity both ran higher in long-lived than in aged donors. The study lacked donor CMV status, which possibly confounded expanded clonotype changes.

Extraction of total RNA produced a minimum of 5 micrograms from each sample. The V segment lost 6 bases and the J segment 1 base; nucleotides outside the gene matches: 8. Germline CDR1 reads SGHDT; CDR2 reads YYEEEE. The length of the CDR3 is 17 residues. A second roughly 6 to 11 cycle PCR used barcoded and J-beta primers. TCRdb independently ran MiXCR on the 5' RACE reads; one entry per CDR3 protein. The repertoire holds fewer than 1,000,000 distinct CDR3 sequences, 40% to 50% seen once, with approximately 20% in the top ten. This clonotype was observed a few times. What it binds is not known. Sequenced sample: blood. This sequence was found in a man between 60 and 75 years old in good health. J is TRBJ2-1 and V is TRBV5-6; 12 nucleotides align to TRBD2. The CDR3 coding sequence is TGTGCCAGCAAACTCACTAGCGGGGGGTCGTCCTACAATGAGCAGTTCTTC. Translation gives CASKLTSGGSSYNEQFF. The full variable domain, rest sourced from reference TRBV5-6 and TRBJ2-1, is DAGVTQSPTHLIKTRGQQVTLRCSPKSGHDTVSWYQQALGQGPQFIFQYYEEEERQRGNFPDRFSGHQFPNYSSELNVNALLLGDSALYLCASKLTSGGSSYNEQFFGPGTRLTVL.